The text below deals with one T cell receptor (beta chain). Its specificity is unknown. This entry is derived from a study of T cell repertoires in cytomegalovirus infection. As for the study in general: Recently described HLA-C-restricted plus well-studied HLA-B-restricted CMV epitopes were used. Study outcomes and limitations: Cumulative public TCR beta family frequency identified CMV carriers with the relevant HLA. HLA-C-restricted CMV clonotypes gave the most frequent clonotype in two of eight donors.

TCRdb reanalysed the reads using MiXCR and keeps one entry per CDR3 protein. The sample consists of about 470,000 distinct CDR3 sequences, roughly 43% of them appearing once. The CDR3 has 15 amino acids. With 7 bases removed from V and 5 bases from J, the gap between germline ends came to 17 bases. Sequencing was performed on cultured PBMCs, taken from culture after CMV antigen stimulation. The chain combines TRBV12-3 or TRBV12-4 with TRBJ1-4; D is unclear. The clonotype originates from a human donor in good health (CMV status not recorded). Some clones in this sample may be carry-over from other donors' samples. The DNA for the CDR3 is TGTGCCAGCACCAAGGGAGGAGGGAGCAATGAAAAACTGTTTTTT. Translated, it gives CASTKGGGSNEKLFF.